These T cell receptor beta chains were read from a single sample in a study of blood T cell repertoires in COVID-19. Repertoires were generated with immunoSEQ multiplex PCR, while TCRdb's copy carries only in-frame clones and drops some. The data contain about 200,000 clones, approximately 87% of them singletons. The material sequenced was peripheral blood. The receptors were gathered from a person between 70 and 80 years old with COVID-19, enrolled during active disease. CDR3s include the opening cysteine and the closing phenylalanine or tryptophan. D genes are given only for firm matches. Size is omitted from some rows. Given values are once, few, many or a class for expanded clones.

-,TRBJ2-2,TRBV2,-,TGTGCCAGCAATCCGCGGGCGACGAACACCGGGGAGCTGTTTTTT,CASNPRATNTGELFF
-,TRBJ2-1,TRBV5-5,-,TGTGCCAGCAGCCGGCAGGGTTTTGCTGACAATGAGCAGTTCTTC,CASSRQGFADNEQFF
-,TRBJ1-5,TRBV30,-,TGTGCCTGGAGTTGGGGACAACGCAATCAGCCCCAGCATTTT,CAWSWGQRNQPQHF
few,TRBJ2-3,TRBV7-2,TRBD2,TGTGCCAGCAGCTTAAGGGACCGCGGGGGGAATACGCAGTATTTT,CASSLRDRGGNTQYF
-,TRBJ1-3,TRBV6-6,TRBD1,TGTGCCAGCAGCCCACCGACAGGGGACTCTGGAAACACCATATATTTT,CASSPPTGDSGNTIYF
few,TRBJ1-2,TRBV7-9,-,TGTGCCAGCAGCTTTTTATATGGCTACACCTTC,CASSFLYGYTF
-,TRBJ1-2,TRBV6-4,-,TGTGCCAGCCCGATCATCGACAGGACTTCTAACTATGGCTACACCTTC,CASPIIDRTSNYGYTF
-,TRBJ2-4,TRBV11-3,-,TGTGCCAGCAGCTTAGAGAGAGATCTCACCCGACTAGCCAAAAACATTCAGTACTTC,CASSLERDLTRLAKNIQYF
-,TRBJ2-2,TRBV7-9,-,TGTGCCAGCAGCGCGCGGGACGGCCGTACTATCACCGGGGAGCTGTTTTTT,CASSARDGRTITGELFF
-,TRBJ2-1,TRBV28,TRBD2,TGTGCCAGCAGTGTGCCTGGACTAGCGGGAAACTCTTATGAGCAGTTCTTC,CASSVPGLAGNSYEQFF
-,TRBJ1-2,TRBV7-2,-,TGTGCCAGCAGCTTAGACAGGACGAACTATGGCTACACCTTC,CASSLDRTNYGYTF
-,TRBJ2-1,TRBV7-8,TRBD1,TGTGCCAGCAGCCGGCGGACAGGGAATGAGCAGTTCTTC,CASSRRTGNEQFF
-,TRBJ2-7,TRBV11-2,TRBD1,TGTGCCAGCAGCGGGACAGGCGGGACCTTATACGAGCAGTACTTC,CASSGTGGTLYEQYF
-,TRBJ2-7,TRBV2,TRBD2,TGTGCCAGCATCCCCGGGGGGGCCTGGGCCTACGAGCAGTACTTC,CASIPGGAWAYEQYF